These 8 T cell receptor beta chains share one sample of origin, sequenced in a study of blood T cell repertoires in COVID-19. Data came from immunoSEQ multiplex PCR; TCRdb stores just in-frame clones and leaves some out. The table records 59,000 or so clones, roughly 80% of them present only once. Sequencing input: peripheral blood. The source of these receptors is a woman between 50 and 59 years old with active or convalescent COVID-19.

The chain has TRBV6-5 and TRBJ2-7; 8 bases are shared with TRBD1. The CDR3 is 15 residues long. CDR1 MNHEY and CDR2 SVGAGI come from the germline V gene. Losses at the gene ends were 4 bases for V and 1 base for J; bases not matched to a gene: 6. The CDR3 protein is CASSSWTGRSYEQYF. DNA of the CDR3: TGTGCCAGCAGTTCCTGGACAGGGCGGTCCTACGAGCAGTACTTC.

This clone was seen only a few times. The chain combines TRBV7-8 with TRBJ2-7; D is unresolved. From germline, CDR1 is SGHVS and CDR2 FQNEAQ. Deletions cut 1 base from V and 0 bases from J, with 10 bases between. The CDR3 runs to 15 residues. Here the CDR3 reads CASSLVTSLSYEQYF. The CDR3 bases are TGTGCCAGCAGCTTAGTGACATCCCTCTCCTACGAGCAGTACTTC.

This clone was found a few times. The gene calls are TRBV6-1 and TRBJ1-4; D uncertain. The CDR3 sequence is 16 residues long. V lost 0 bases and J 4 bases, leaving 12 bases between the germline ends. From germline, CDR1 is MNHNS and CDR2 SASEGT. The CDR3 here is CASSEALGVGNEKLFF. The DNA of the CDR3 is TGTGCCAGCAGTGAAGCGCTCGGAGTTGGTAATGAAAAACTGTTTTTT.

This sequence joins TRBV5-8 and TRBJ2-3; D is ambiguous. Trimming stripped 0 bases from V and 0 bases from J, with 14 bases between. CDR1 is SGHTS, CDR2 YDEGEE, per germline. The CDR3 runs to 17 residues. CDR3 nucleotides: TGTGCCAGCAGCTTGGGTAGTAACCTGAAGAGCACAGATACGCAGTATTTT. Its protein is CASSLGSNLKSTDTQYF.

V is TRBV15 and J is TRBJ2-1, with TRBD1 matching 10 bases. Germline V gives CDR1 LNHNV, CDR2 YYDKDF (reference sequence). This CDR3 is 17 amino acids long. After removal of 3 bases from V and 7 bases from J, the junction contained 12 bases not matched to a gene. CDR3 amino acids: CATSRARGTGARNEQFF. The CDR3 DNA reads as TGTGCCACCAGCAGGGCGAGGGGGACAGGGGCTAGGAATGAGCAGTTCTTC.

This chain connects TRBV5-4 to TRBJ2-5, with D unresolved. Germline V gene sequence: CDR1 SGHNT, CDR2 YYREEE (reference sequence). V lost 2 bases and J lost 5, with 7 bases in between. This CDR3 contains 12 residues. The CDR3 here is CASSFGLETQYF. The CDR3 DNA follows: TGTGCCAGCAGCTTTGGGCTGGAGACCCAGTACTTC.

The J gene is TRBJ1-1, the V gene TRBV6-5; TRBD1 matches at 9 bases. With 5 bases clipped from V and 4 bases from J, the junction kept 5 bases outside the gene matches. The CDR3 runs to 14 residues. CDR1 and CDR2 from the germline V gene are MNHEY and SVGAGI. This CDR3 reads CASSNDRGVTEAFF. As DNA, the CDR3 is TGTGCCAGCAGTAACGACAGGGGGGTCACTGAAGCTTTCTTT.

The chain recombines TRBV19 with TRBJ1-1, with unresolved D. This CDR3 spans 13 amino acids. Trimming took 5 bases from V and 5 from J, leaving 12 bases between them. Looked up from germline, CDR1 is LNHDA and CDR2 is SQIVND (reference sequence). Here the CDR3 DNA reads TGTGCCAGTAGTCTGGAGGTGAGGACTGAAGCTTTCTTT. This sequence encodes CASSLEVRTEAFF. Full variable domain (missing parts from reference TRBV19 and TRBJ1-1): DGGITQSPKYLFRKEGQNVTLSCEQNLNHDAMYWYRQDPGQGLRLIYYSQIVNDFQKGDIAEGYSVSREKKESFPLTVTSAQKNPTAFYLCASSLEVRTEAFFGQGTRLTVV.